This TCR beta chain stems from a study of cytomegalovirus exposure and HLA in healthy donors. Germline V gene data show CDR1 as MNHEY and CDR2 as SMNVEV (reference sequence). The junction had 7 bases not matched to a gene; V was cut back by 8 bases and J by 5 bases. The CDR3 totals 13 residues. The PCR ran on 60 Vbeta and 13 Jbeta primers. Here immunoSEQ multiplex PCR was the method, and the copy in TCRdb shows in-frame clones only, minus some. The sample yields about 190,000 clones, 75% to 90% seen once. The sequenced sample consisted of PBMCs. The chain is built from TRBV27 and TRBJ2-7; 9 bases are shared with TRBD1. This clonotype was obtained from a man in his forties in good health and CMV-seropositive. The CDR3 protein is CASGWTGEDEQYF. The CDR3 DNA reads TGTGCCAGCGGCTGGACAGGGGAGGACGAGCAGTACTTC.